The rows below give T cell receptor beta chains drawn from one sample of a study of blood T cell repertoires in COVID-19. Repertoires were generated with immunoSEQ multiplex PCR, while TCRdb's copy carries only in-frame clones and drops some. The sample lists approximately 230,000 clones; roughly 83% were seen once. Sequencing was done on a sample of peripheral blood. These receptors originate from a man older than 75 with acute or convalescent COVID-19. CDR3s include the opening cysteine and the closing phenylalanine or tryptophan. The order of the fields is V gene, D gene, CDR3 protein. A D gene is named only where the DNA matches it firmly.

>TRBV27|-
CASSRVPGQPQHF
>TRBV5-1|-
CASSLDGTSTDTQYF
>TRBV30|TRBD1
CAWSVQGETQYF
>TRBV5-6|-
CASSLEGLRDTQYF
>TRBV6-5|TRBD1
CASGRQGKFQPQHF
>TRBV15|-
CATSRGQGNNQPQHF
>TRBV5-1|-
CASSSPGHPYEQYF
>TRBV18|TRBD1
CASSGTGSKEQYF
>TRBV2|TRBD1
CATHLRTGLNSPLHF
>TRBV9|-
CASSVGGALKTDTQYF
>TRBV6-6|TRBD2
CASSYRKAGMETQYF
>TRBV28|-
CASSRGAAPYEQYF
>TRBV5-6|TRBD1
CASSFYRTGYFYGYTF
>TRBV5-1|TRBD2
CASSLGGRATYEQYF
>TRBV3-1/TRBV3-2|TRBD1
CASFSGTGNSPLHF
>TRBV15|TRBD1
CATSTGQGPTNYGYTF
>TRBV6-5|TRBD2
CASSYPSSGKETQYF
>TRBV27|-
CASSLGLINSPLHF
>TRBV12-5|-
CASASSDNYGYTF
>TRBV6-5|-
CASSPFLSPLHF
>TRBV4-1|TRBD2
CASSQVPSGRSGTGELFF
>TRBV18|TRBD1
CASSLSRGLETQYF
>TRBV7-2|-
CASSLVSEQYF